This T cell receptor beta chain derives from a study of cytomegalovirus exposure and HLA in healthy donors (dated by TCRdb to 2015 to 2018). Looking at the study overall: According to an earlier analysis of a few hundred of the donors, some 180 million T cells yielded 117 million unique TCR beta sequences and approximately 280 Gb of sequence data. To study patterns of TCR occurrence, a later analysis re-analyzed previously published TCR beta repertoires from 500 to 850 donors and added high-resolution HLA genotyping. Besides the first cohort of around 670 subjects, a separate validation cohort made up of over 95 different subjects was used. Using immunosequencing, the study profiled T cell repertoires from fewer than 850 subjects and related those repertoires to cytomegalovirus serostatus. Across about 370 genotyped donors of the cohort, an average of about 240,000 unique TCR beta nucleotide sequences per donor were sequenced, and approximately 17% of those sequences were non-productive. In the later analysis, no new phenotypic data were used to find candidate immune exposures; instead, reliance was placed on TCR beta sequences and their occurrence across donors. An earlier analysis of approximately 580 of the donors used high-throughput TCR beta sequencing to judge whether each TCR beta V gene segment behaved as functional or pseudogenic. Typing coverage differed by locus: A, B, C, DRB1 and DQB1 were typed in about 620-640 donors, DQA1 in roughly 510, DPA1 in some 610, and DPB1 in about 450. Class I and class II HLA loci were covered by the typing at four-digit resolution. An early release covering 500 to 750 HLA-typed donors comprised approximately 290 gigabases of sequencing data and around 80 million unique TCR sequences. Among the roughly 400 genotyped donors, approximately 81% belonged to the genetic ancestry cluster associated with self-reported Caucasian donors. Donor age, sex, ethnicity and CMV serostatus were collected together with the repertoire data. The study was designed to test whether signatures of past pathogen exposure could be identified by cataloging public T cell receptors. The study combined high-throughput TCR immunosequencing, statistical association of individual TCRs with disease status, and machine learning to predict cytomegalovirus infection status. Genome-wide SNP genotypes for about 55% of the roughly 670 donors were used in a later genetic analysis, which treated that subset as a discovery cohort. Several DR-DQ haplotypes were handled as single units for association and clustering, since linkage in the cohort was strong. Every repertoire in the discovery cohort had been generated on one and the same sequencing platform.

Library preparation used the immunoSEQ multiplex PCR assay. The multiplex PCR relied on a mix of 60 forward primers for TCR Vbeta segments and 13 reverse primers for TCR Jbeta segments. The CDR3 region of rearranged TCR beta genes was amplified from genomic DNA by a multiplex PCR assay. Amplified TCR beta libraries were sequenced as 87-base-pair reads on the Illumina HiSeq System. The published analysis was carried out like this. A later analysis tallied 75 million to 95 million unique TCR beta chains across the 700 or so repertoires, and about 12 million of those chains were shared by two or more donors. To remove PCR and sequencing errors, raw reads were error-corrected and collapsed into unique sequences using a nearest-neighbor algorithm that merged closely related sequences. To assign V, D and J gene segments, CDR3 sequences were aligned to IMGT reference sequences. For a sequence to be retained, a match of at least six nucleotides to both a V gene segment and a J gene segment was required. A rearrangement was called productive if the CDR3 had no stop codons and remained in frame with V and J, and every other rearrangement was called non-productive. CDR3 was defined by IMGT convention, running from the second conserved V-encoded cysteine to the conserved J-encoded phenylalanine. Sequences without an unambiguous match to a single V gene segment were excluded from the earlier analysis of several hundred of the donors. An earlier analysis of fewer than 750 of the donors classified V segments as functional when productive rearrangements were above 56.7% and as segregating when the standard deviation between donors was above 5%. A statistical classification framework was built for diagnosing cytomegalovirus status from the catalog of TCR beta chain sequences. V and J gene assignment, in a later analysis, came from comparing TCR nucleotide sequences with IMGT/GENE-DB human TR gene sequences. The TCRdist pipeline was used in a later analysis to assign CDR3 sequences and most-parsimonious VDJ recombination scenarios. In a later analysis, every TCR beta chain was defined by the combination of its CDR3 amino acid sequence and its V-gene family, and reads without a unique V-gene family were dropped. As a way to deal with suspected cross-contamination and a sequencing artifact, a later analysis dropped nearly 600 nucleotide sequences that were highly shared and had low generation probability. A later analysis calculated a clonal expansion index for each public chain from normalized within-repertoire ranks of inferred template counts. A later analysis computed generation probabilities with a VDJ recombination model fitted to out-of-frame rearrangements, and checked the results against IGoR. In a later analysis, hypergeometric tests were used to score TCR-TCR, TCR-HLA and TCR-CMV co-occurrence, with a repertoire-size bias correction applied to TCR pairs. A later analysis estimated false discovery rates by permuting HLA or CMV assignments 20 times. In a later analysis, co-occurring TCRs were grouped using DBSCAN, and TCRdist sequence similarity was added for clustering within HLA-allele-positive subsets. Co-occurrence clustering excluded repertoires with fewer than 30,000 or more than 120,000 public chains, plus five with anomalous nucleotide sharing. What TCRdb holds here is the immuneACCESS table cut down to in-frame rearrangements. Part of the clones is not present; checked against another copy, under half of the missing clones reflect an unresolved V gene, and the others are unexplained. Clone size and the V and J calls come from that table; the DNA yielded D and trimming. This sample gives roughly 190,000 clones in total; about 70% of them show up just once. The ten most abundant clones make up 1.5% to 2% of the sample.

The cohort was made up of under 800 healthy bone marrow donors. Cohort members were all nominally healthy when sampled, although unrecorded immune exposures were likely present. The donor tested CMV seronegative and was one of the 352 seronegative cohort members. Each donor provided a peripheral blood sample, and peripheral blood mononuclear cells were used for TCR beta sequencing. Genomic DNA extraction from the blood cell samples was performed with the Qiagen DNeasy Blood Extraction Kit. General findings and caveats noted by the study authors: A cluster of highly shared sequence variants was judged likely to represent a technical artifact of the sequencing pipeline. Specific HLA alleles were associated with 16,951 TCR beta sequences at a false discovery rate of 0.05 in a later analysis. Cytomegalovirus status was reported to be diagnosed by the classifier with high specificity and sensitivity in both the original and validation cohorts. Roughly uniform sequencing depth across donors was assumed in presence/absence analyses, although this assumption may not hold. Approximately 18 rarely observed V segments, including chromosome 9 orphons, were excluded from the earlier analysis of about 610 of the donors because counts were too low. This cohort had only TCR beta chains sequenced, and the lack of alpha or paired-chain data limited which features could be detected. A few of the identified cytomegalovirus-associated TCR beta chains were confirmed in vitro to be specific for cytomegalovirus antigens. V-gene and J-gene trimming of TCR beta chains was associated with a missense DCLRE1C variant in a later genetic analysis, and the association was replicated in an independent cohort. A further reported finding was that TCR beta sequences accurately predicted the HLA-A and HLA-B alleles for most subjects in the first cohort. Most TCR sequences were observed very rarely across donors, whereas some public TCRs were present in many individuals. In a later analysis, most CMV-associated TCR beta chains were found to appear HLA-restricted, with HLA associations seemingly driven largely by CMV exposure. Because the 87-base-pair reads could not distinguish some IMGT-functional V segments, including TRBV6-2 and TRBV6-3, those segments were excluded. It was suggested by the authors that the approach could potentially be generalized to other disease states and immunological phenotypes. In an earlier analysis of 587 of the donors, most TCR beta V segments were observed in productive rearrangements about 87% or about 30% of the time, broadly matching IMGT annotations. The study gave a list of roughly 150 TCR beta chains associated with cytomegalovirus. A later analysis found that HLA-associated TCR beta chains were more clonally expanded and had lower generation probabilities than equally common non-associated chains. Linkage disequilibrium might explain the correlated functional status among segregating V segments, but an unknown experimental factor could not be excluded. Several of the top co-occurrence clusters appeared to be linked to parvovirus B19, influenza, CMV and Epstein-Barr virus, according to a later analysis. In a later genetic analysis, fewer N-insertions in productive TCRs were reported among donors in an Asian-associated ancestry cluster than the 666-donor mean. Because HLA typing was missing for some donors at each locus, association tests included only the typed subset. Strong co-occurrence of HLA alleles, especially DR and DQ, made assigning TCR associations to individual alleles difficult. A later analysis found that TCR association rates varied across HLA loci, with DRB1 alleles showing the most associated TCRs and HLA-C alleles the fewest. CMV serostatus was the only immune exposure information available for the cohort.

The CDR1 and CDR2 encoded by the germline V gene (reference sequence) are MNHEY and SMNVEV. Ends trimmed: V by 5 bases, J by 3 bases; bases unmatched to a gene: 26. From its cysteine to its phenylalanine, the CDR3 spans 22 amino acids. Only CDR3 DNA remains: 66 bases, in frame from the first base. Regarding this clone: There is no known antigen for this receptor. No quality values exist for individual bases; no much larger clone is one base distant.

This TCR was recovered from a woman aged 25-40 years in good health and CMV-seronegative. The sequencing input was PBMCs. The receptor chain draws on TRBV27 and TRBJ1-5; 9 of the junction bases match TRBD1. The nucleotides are TGTGCCAGCAGTAATACGTACGTGGGGGGGTACCGCGGACAGGGGATCAATCAGCCCCAGCATTTT. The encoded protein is CASSNTYVGGYRGQGINQPQHF.